Sequencing of this TCR beta chain was carried out in a study of tumor-infiltrating lymphocytes in oesophageal squamous cell carcinoma. This CDR3 has 12 residues. Germline V gives CDR1 DFQATT, CDR2 SNEGSKA (reference sequence). TCRdb re-analysed the PCR reads in MiXCR, keeping a single row per CDR3 protein. In the table there are around 22,000 distinct CDR3 sequences, about 35% of which are singletons. The sequencing input was esophageal tumor tissue. The rearrangement links TRBV20-1 to TRBJ2-4, with 12 bases fitting TRBD2. The last part of the DNA fits TRBJ2-1 better; the J call may be wrong. The clonotype comes from a female donor with esophageal squamous cell carcinoma. The CDR3 region has the DNA TGCAGTGCTACTAGCGGGGGGGGTGAGCAGTTCTTC. Protein: CSATSGGGEQFF.